This passage covers 29 T cell receptor beta chains from one sample sequenced in a study of blood T cells in healthy people across ages. Next came a second PCR, run for about 7 to 12 cycles, which used a sample-barcoded 5' primer along with a J-beta primer mix. Using its own MiXCR run on the 5' RACE reads, TCRdb lists one record per CDR3 protein. Here the sample spans some 1.4 million distinct CDR3 sequences, roughly 40% being singletons. Sequenced: blood. The receptors shown here come from a woman aged 18 to 35 in good health.

This chain connects TRBV6-5 to TRBJ1-4; D ambiguous. Trimming stripped 2 bases from V and 0 bases from J, with 10 bases between. The CDR3 is 16 residues long. CDR1 is MNHEY, CDR2 SVGAGI, per germline. In nucleotides, the CDR3 is TGTGCCAGCAGTTACCAACAACCTTCAACTAATGAAAAACTGTTTTTT. It codes for CASSYQQPSTNEKLFF.

The gene calls are TRBV2 and TRBJ2-7; either TRBD1 or TRBD2 may fit D (5 bases each). Germline V gene lookup returns CDR1 SNHLY and CDR2 FYNNEI. This CDR3 region has 14 residues. Trimming shortened V by 5 bases and J by 3 bases, and 14 bases separated the two germline ends. CDR3 in DNA: TGTGCCAGCAGTATCCCGGGACCTCTCTACGAGCAGTACTTC. Amino acid sequence: CASSIPGPLYEQYF.

V usage is TRBV28 and J usage is TRBJ2-4, with D perhaps being TRBD1 or TRBD2 (6 bases each). The DNA end favors TRBJ2-5, so the J call may be wrong. Germline V gene data show CDR1 as MDHEN and CDR2 as SYDVKM. CDR3 length: 15 residues. CDR3 amino acids: CASKGLDRREETQYF. The DNA for the CDR3 is TGTGCCAGCAAAGGGTTAGACAGGAGGGAAGAGACCCAGTACTTC.

This chain links TRBV7-6 with TRBJ2-3, with D hard to call. This CDR3 has 15 residues. Looked up from germline, CDR1 is SGHVS and CDR2 is FNYEAQ. The V end lost 1 base, the J end lost 3 bases, and 11 bases lay between the germline ends. CDR3 DNA: TGTGCCAGCAGCTTAGGACTTTCTTGGACAGATACGCAGTATTTT. Protein sequence: CASSLGLSWTDTQYF.

Only a few counts were recorded for this clonotype. The chain combines TRBV20-1 with TRBJ2-7, with 16 positions matching TRBD2. Germline trimming cut 5 bases from V and 0 bases from J; bases unmatched to any gene: 7. The CDR3 has 17 residues. CDR1 is DFQATT and CDR2 is SNEGSKA in the germline V gene (reference sequence). CDR3 nucleotides: TGCAGTGCTGGGGGACTAGCGGGAGGGCTAGCCTCCTACGAGCAGTACTTC. This encodes CSAGGLAGGLASYEQYF.

The V and J genes are TRBV10-3 and TRBJ2-6; unclear D gene. Germline assignment: CDR1 ENHRY and CDR2 SYGVKD. CDR3 length equals 15 residues. V lost 2 bases and J 1 base, leaving 6 bases between the germline ends. CDR3 coding DNA: TGTGCCATCAGTGAGCCAGCGTCTGGGGCCAACGTCCTGACTTTC. It translates to CAISEPASGANVLTF.

Regarding this clonotype: An end of the junction differs from the germline gene, which may be a read error. This rearrangement joins TRBV6-1 to TRBJ2-7, with 7 bases aligning to TRBD1. The CDR3 runs to 17 residues. Germline assignment: CDR1 MNHNS and CDR2 SASEGT. The CDR3 sequence is CASSLFRQGRPKNIQYF. Written as DNA, the CDR3 is TGTGCCAGCAGTCTCTTCCGACAGGGTAGACCCAAAAACATTCAGTATTTC.

This clonotype turned up a few times. This chain links TRBV25-1 with TRBJ1-2; unclear D gene. CDR3 length: 13 amino acids. CDR1 and CDR2 (germline): MGHDK, SYGVNS. Trimming cost V 2 bases and J 1 base, with 5 bases left between them. The CDR3 DNA reads as TGTGCCAGCAGTGAACAGTTTAACTATGGCTACACCTTC. Translation gives CASSEQFNYGYTF.

As DNA, the CDR3 is TGTGCCAGCAGCCAGCGGGACAGGCAAAACACAGATACGCAGTATTTT. This gives the protein CASSQRDRQNTDTQYF. V gene TRBV7-9 combines with J gene TRBJ2-3, with D perhaps matching TRBD1 (8 bases). Looked up from germline, CDR1 is SEHNR and CDR2 is FQNEAQ (reference sequence). V dropped 5 bases and J dropped 2 bases, with 17 bases sitting between them. CDR3 length equals 16 residues.

This clonotype was counted a few times. The V and J genes are TRBV10-1 and TRBJ2-3; weak D call: TRBD2 (5 bases). Trimming cost V 3 bases and J 4 bases, with 11 bases left between them. The CDR3 loop spans 14 amino acids. Germline assignment: CDR1 WNHNN and CDR2 SYGVQD (reference sequence). The chain's CDR3 is CASSDSSGPDTQYF. The CDR3 DNA reads TGCGCCAGCAGTGATTCGAGCGGCCCAGATACGCAGTATTTT.

J is TRBJ2-1 and V is TRBV6-5; TRBD2 aligns across 7 bases. Germline V gene lookup returns CDR1 MNHEY and CDR2 SVGAGI. J gave up 3 bases and V 6 bases, and 8 bases lay outside the gene matches. The length of the CDR3 is 15 residues. CDR3 residues: CASSQGLVGYNEQFF. The CDR3 DNA sequence: TGTGCCAGCAGCCAAGGACTAGTTGGCTACAATGAGCAGTTCTTC.

This clonotype was observed a few times. CDR3: CASRPGTSGENEQFF. DNA for the CDR3: TGTGCCAGCAGGCCCGGGACTAGCGGAGAGAATGAGCAGTTCTTC. The rearrangement joins TRBV12-3 or TRBV12-4 to TRBJ2-1; 11 nucleotides match TRBD2. Trimming cost V 6 bases and J 7 bases; bases outside gene matches: 8. This CDR3 contains 15 residues.

The chain joins TRBV7-2 to TRBJ2-7; no definite D call. The end of the DNA aligns better with TRBJ2-5, so the J call may be wrong. This CDR3 contains 13 residues. Germline CDR1 SGHTA, CDR2 FQGNSA. The CDR3 region has the DNA TGTGCCAGCAGCGTAAAGAGAGGAGAGACCCAGTACTTC. Amino acid sequence: CASSVKRGETQYF.

J is TRBJ2-5 and V is TRBV4-1; D is possibly TRBD2 (7 bases). CDR1 is MGHRA, CDR2 YSYEKL, per germline. This CDR3 contains 16 residues. Trimming shortened V by 0 bases and J by 5 bases, and 16 bases separated the two germline ends. The CDR3 DNA is TGCGCCAGCAGCCAAGATGGGAGGGGGGGCTTGGAGACCCAGTACTTC. This gives the protein CASSQDGRGGLETQYF.

V gene TRBV20-1 combines with J gene TRBJ2-5; D unclear. The CDR3 has 12 amino acids. Trimming cost V 1 base and J 3 bases, with 6 bases left between them. Looked up from germline, CDR1 is DFQATT and CDR2 is SNEGSKA (reference sequence). CDR3 nucleotides: TGCAGTGCTAGAGGGAACAAAGAGACCCAGTACTTC. Translated: CSARGNKETQYF.

This clonotype was seen a handful of times. The V gene is TRBV10-3, the J gene TRBJ2-2, with D possibly being TRBD1 or TRBD2 (5 bases each). Trimming removed 10 bases from V and 5 bases from J, with 20 bases in between. This CDR3 spans 15 amino acids. CDR1 ENHRY and CDR2 SYGVKD come from the germline V gene. CDR3 bases: TGTGCCACCTTCCAAGGGGAGCTGGGAACCGGGGAGCTGTTTTTT. This gives the protein CATFQGELGTGELFF.

A few counts support this clonotype. The chain links TRBV6-5 to TRBJ2-1, with TRBD2 matching 9 bases. Germline CDR1 reads MNHEY; CDR2 reads SVGAGI. The CDR3 extends over 15 amino acids. V lost 7 bases, J lost 10 bases, and 14 bases stayed unmatched. The CDR3 region is CASTTRGSGRLEQFF. In DNA, the CDR3 is TGTGCCAGCACGACCAGGGGTAGCGGGAGACTCGAGCAGTTCTTC.

This clonotype was seen a few times. The chain is built from TRBV6-6 and TRBJ1-1; D not certain. V dropped 5 bases and J dropped 6 bases, with 13 bases sitting between them. Germline CDR1 is MNHNY and CDR2 is SVGAGI (reference sequence). This CDR3 has 13 residues. The CDR3 sequence is CASSHRAPAEAFF. In DNA form, the CDR3 reads TGTGCCAGCAGTCACCGGGCTCCAGCTGAAGCTTTCTTT.

This clonotype showed up just a few times. The chain carries TRBV28 and TRBJ2-7, with D hard to call. Trimming shortened V by 6 bases and J by 0 bases, and 9 bases separated the two germline ends. The germline gives CDR1 MDHEN, CDR2 SYDVKM. This CDR3 region has 13 residues. CDR3 nucleotides: TGTGCCAGCAGGTGGGCCAGCTCCTACGAGCAGTACTTC. This gives the protein CASRWASSYEQYF.

This clonotype was counted once. The chain uses TRBV19 and TRBJ1-1; D perhaps matches TRBD1 (6 bases). This CDR3 has 14 residues. The germline V gene has CDR1 LNHDA and CDR2 SQIVND (reference sequence). V lost 4 bases and J lost 6, with 15 bases in between. The CDR3 DNA is TGTGCCAGTAGTACTCACCCACAGGGCCCTGAAGCTTTCTTT. Translated: CASSTHPQGPEAFF.

This clonotype was picked up a small number of times. The gene calls are TRBV9 and TRBJ2-3; D remains unclear. Germline CDR1 and CDR2: SGDLS and YYNGEE. With 4 bases removed from V and 4 bases from J, the gap between germline ends came to 10 bases. The CDR3 totals 13 residues. The CDR3 nucleotides are TGTGCCAGCAGCCCCTATGGGGCAGATACGCAGTATTTT. Its protein is CASSPYGADTQYF.

The chain joins TRBV9 to TRBJ1-6; D unresolved. The CDR3 runs 14 residues. The V end lost 2 bases, the J end lost 7 bases, and 10 bases lay between the germline ends. Germline assignment: CDR1 SGDLS and CDR2 YYNGEE. CDR3 nucleotide sequence: TGTGCCAGCAGCGTCTCGCCAGTGAATTCACCCCTCCACTTT. Its translation: CASSVSPVNSPLHF.

The V and J genes are TRBV20-1 and TRBJ1-5; tentatively, D is TRBD1 (6 bases). The CDR3 consists of 13 residues. The V end lost 4 bases, the J end lost 4 bases, and 11 bases lay between the germline ends. Germline V gene lookup returns CDR1 DFQATT and CDR2 SNEGSKA (reference sequence). CDR3 DNA: TGCAGTGCTATAACACAGGGAAATCAGCCCCAGCATTTT. Residues: CSAITQGNQPQHF.

This clonotype was seen only a few times. The chain couples TRBV20-1 to TRBJ1-2; possible D gene TRBD1, 6 bases. The CDR3 has 16 residues. Per the germline V gene, CDR1 is DFQATT and CDR2 is SNEGSKA (reference sequence). V was cut by 3 bases and J by 8 bases, with 25 bases left in between. The CDR3 DNA follows: TGCAGTGCTAGGGTGGGGGCTCAGGGAGGATCTGGCGGCTACACCTTC. Translation gives CSARVGAQGGSGGYTF.

The V gene is TRBV11-2, the J gene TRBJ2-7; no clear D gene. Germline CDR1 SGHAT, CDR2 FQNNGV. The length of the CDR3 is 11 residues. The germline V and J ends were trimmed by 5 bases and 6 bases, with 8 bases remaining between them. CDR3 residues: CASSTALEQYF. DNA of the CDR3: TGTGCCAGCAGCACAGCTCTCGAGCAGTACTTC.

This clonotype appeared once. The chain carries TRBV3-1 and TRBJ1-2; D uncertain. The germline V gene encodes CDR1 LGHDT and CDR2 YNNKEL (reference sequence). This CDR3 comprises 16 residues. The ends were cut back, 1 base at V and 4 bases at J, with 16 bases in the middle. The CDR3 DNA follows: TGTGCCAGCAGCCAAGTTTGGGTAGCCCGAGGCTATGGCTACACCTTC. This codes for CASSQVWVARGYGYTF.

This clonotype has just a few counts. V gene TRBV2 combines with J gene TRBJ1-2; 8 bases are a match to TRBD1. This CDR3 is built from 14 residues. Germline values: CDR1 SNHLY, CDR2 FYNNEI. The V and J ends lost 8 bases and 1 base, in that order; junction bases with no gene match: 6. The CDR3 nucleotides are TGTGCCAGCGTACCACAGGGGGTTAACTATGGCTACACCTTC. Translated, it gives CASVPQGVNYGYTF.

The rearrangement links TRBV5-6 to TRBJ2-5; the match to TRBD1 covers 7 bases. The V segment lost 7 bases and the J segment 2 bases; nucleotides outside the gene matches: 11. Germline CDR1 and CDR2: SGHDT and YYEEEE. CDR3 length: 15 amino acids. The CDR3 region is CASGQYRGRQETQYF. The CDR3 DNA follows: TGTGCCAGCGGACAATACAGGGGACGTCAAGAGACCCAGTACTTC.

The V call is TRBV7-6, the J call TRBJ2-3; the match to TRBD2 covers 7 bases. Germline CDR1 SGHVS, CDR2 FNYEAQ. This CDR3 spans 17 amino acids. Trimming removed 0 bases from V and 0 bases from J; junction bases left unmatched: 6. In nucleotides, the CDR3 is TGTGCCAGCAGCTTAGCGGCGGGGGACGCAAGCACAGATACGCAGTATTTT. It specifies CASSLAAGDASTDTQYF.